The next 11 T cell receptor beta chains were all read from a single sample in a study of blood T cell repertoires in COVID-19. Measured with immunoSEQ multiplex PCR; TCRdb has only the in-frame clones, and not every one. Among about 88,000 clones, more than 70% were seen once, and the ten largest hold around 15%. Material for sequencing was peripheral blood. These receptors were obtained from a woman in her seventies with acute or convalescent COVID-19.

J is TRBJ2-7 and V is TRBV6-5, with D possibly TRBD1 on 5 matching bases. V dropped 5 bases and J dropped 1 base, with 12 bases sitting between them. The length of the CDR3 is 14 residues. Germline assignment: CDR1 MNHEY and CDR2 SVGAGI. The CDR3 nucleotides read TGTGCCAGCAGTCGTGGCCAGGGATCCTACGAGCAGTACGTC. This encodes CASSRGQGSYEQYV.

V usage is TRBV19 and J usage is TRBJ1-5; no reliable D call. With 1 base removed from V and 2 bases from J, the gap between germline ends came to 12 bases. Germline loops: CDR1 LNHDA, CDR2 SQIVND (reference sequence). The CDR3 is made up of 16 amino acids. In DNA form, the CDR3 reads TGTGCCAGTAGTATAGTAGAGGGCGGGGGCAATCAGCCCCAGCATTTT. Residues: CASSIVEGGGNQPQHF.

The V and J genes are TRBV7-9 and TRBJ2-6, with 8 bases lining up with TRBD1. CDR1 is SEHNR, CDR2 FQNEAQ, per germline (reference sequence). CDR3 size: 17 residues. J gave up 4 bases and V 5 bases, and 10 bases lay outside the gene matches. CDR3 nucleotide sequence: TGTGCCAGCAGCCTTGACCCGACAGGGGCCGGGGCCAACGTCCTGACTTTC. Translating gives CASSLDPTGAGANVLTF.

The chain has TRBV7-2 and TRBJ2-5; 7 nucleotides match TRBD2. The CDR3 extends over 16 amino acids. Germline loops: CDR1 SGHTA, CDR2 FQGNSA. Germline trimming cut 1 base from V and 4 bases from J; bases unmatched to any gene: 9. In nucleotides, the CDR3 is TGTGCCAGCAGCTTAGGTATTGCGGGAGTGGGAGAGACCCAGTACTTC. Its translation: CASSLGIAGVGETQYF.

In this sample, this clone turned up many times. CDR3 amino acids: CASSLRLAGAPETQYF. The CDR3 nucleotides read TGTGCCAGCAGTTTAAGACTAGCGGGAGCCCCGGAGACCCAGTACTTC. This rearrangement joins TRBV28 to TRBJ2-5; TRBD2 matches 12 bases. The CDR3 has 16 amino acids. Trimming removed 2 bases from V and 5 bases from J; junction bases left unmatched: 6. Germline CDR1 MDHEN, CDR2 SYDVKM.

The V gene is TRBV29-1, the J gene TRBJ1-1; 9 nucleotides align to TRBD1. V was clipped by 6 bases and J by 10 bases; unmatched bases: 6. The germline gives CDR1 SQVTM, CDR2 ANQGSEA. The CDR3 covers 11 residues. CDR3 amino acids: CSVGTGGIAFF. CDR3 nucleotide sequence: TGCAGCGTCGGAACAGGGGGCATAGCTTTCTTT.

The chain carries TRBV27 and TRBJ1-2, with 8 bases fitting TRBD1. The CDR3 has 19 residues. Germline trimming cut 2 bases from V and 0 bases from J; bases unmatched to any gene: 14. CDR1 is MNHEY and CDR2 is SMNVEV in the germline V gene (reference sequence). CDR3 nucleotides: TGTGCCAGCAGTTTAGGGACGGACGACAGGGGCTATCCTAACTATGGCTACACCTTC. Amino acid sequence: CASSLGTDDRGYPNYGYTF.

This clone was seen once. The J gene is TRBJ1-1, the V gene TRBV6-5; 8 nucleotides agree with TRBD1. With 9 bases clipped from V and 4 bases from J, the junction kept 4 bases outside the gene matches. Germline values: CDR1 MNHEY, CDR2 SVGAGI. The CDR3 consists of 12 residues. The CDR3 region is CASWTGTTEAFF. The CDR3 region has the DNA TGTGCCAGTTGGACAGGGACCACTGAAGCTTTCTTT.

CDR3 sequence (DNA): TGTGCCAGCAGTTCGCCCGGTACGCTCGGCTATGGCTACACCTTC. Its translation is CASSSPGTLGYGYTF. The chain joins TRBV7-2 to TRBJ1-2, with D hard to call. V was cut by 6 bases and J by 4 bases, with 18 bases left in between. Germline-derived CDR1 and CDR2 are SGHTA and FQGNSA. There are 15 residues in the CDR3.

CDR3 region: CASSRQGAGELFF. CDR3 coding DNA: TGTGCCAGCTCTCGACAGGGGGCCGGGGAGCTGTTTTTT. V is TRBV18 and J is TRBJ2-2; 9 bases map to TRBD1. Germline-derived CDR1 and CDR2 are KGHSH and LQKENI. This CDR3 region has 13 residues. With 6 bases clipped from V and 6 bases from J, the junction kept 2 bases outside the gene matches.

This sequence joins TRBV3-1 (or the pseudogene TRBV3-2) and TRBJ2-3; TRBD2 agrees at 7 bases. The germline gives CDR1 LGHDT, CDR2 YNNKEL (reference sequence). The CDR3 has 13 residues. Losses at the gene ends were 4 bases for V and 6 bases for J; bases not matched to a gene: 4. In nucleotides, the CDR3 is TGTGCCAGCAGCCCGGCGGGGGATGATACGCAGTATTTT. It codes for CASSPAGDDTQYF.